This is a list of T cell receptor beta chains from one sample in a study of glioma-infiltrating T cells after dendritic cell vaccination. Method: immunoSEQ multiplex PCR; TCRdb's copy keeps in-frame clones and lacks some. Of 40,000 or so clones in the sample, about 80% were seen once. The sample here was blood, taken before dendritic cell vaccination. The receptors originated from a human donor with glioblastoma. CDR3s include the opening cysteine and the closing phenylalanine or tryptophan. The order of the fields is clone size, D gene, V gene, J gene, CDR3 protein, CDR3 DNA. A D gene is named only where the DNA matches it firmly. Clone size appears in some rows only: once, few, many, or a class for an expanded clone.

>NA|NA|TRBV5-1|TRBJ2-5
CASRLVGGYQETQYF
TGCGCCAGCAGATTGGTCGGAGGGTACCAAGAGACCCAGTACTTC
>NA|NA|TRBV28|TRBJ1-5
CASSPSLRDSGRGQPQHF
TGTGCCAGCAGTCCAAGTCTCCGGGACTCCGGTCGAGGTCAGCCCCAGCATTTT
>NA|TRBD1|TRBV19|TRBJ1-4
CASSPRVRGLEKLFF
TGTGCCAGTAGCCCGAGGGTCAGGGGGCTTGAAAAACTGTTTTTT
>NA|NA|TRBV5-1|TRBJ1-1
CASSSWGEGTEAFF
TGCGCCAGCAGCTCCTGGGGAGAGGGCACTGAAGCTTTCTTT
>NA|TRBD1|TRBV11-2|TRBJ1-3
CASSTGGQGSGNTIYF
TGTGCCAGCAGCACAGGGGGACAGGGATCTGGAAACACCATATATTTT
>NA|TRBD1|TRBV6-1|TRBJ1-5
CASRDRGTQPQHF
TGTGCCAGCAGGGACAGGGGGACGCAGCCCCAGCATTTT
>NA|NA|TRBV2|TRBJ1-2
CASSESTAYGYTF
TGTGCCAGCAGTGAATCAACTGCCTATGGCTACACCTTC
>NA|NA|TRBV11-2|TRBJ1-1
CASSRGAEAFF
TGTGCCAGCAGCCGGGGGGCTGAAGCTTTCTTT
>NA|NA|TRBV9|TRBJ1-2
CASSVGFSSGGYTF
TGTGCCAGCAGCGTAGGTTTCAGTTCAGGCGGCTACACCTTC
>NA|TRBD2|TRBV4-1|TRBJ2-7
CASSLGTTSSYEQYF
TGCGCCAGCAGCCTCGGGACTACGAGCTCCTACGAGCAGTACTTC
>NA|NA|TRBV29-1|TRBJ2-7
CSVAPAGILPYEQYF
TGCAGCGTCGCCCCGGCGGGGATTCTACCCTACGAGCAGTACTTC
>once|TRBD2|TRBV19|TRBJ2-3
CASSQRAGASTDTQYF
TGTGCCAGTAGCCAAAGAGCGGGGGCCTCCACAGATACGCAGTATTTT
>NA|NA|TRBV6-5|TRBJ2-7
CASSYHPSSYEQYF
TGTGCCAGCAGTTACCACCCGAGCTCCTACGAGCAGTACTTC
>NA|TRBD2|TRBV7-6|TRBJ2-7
CASSPSAGAYEQYF
TGTGCCAGCAGCCCAAGCGCGGGGGCCTACGAGCAGTACTTC
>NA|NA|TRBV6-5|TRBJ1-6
CASSPQGGYNSPLHF
TGTGCCAGCAGCCCACAGGGAGGGTATAATTCACCCCTCCACTTT
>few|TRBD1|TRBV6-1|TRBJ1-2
CASSERAGGYGYTF
TGTGCCAGCAGTGAAAGGGCAGGGGGCTATGGCTACACCTTC
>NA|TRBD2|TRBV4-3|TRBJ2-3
CASSQSAGGLSDTQYF
TGCGCCAGCAGCCAGTCGGCGGGGGGGTTGTCAGATACGCAGTATTTT
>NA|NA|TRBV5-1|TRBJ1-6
CASSSGEGHNSPLHF
TGCGCCAGCAGCTCCGGCGAGGGTCATAATTCACCCCTCCACTTT
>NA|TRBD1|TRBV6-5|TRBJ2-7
CASSYLDRVSYEQYF
TGTGCCAGCAGTTACCTGGACAGGGTTTCCTACGAGCAGTACTTC
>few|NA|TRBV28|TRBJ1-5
CASSSLADSRREPQHF
TGTGCCAGCAGTTCCCTTGCGGACAGCCGACGGGAGCCCCAGCATTTT
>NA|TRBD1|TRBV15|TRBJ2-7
CATSLETGYEQYF
TGTGCCACCAGCCTAGAGACAGGGTACGAGCAGTACTTC
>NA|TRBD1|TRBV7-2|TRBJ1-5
CASSAGTGRSNQPQHF
TGTGCCAGCAGCGCGGGGACAGGAAGAAGCAATCAGCCCCAGCATTTT
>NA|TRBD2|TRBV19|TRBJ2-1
CASSTRARLARDENEQFF
TGTGCCAGTAGTACCCGGGCCCGACTAGCGAGAGATGAAAATGAGCAGTTCTTC
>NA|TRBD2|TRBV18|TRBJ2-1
CASSPSDSGGVYNEQFF
TGTGCCAGCTCTCCCTCAGATAGCGGGGGGGTCTACAATGAGCAGTTCTTC
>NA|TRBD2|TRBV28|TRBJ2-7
CASTSRRGWYEQYF
TGTGCCAGCACCAGCCGGCGGGGGTGGTACGAGCAGTACTTC
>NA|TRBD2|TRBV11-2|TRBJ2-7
CASSSGLVYEQYF
TGTGCCAGCAGCTCCGGACTAGTCTACGAGCAGTACTTC
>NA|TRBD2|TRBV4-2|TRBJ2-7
CASSQEGTSGYEQYF
TGTGCCAGCAGCCAAGAAGGGACTAGCGGATACGAGCAGTACTTC
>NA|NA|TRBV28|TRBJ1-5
CASSPLLGEYQPQHF
TGTGCCAGCAGTCCCCTACTCGGAGAGTATCAGCCCCAGCATTTT
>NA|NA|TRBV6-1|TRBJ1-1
CASQWEGMATEAFF
TGTGCCAGCCAATGGGAGGGGATGGCCACTGAAGCTTTCTTT
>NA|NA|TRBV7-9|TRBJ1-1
CAGVKYAMNTEAFF
TGTGCCGGAGTAAAATACGCCATGAACACTGAAGCTTTCTTT
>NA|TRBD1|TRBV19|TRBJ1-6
CASSTGQGHSPLHF
TGTGCCAGTAGTACAGGACAGGGCCATTCACCCCTCCACTTT
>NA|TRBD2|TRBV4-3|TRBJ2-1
CASSQDTGLAPGNEQFF
TGCGCCAGCAGCCAAGACACCGGACTAGCTCCGGGAAATGAGCAGTTCTTC
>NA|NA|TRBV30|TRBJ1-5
CAWSGGSRQPQHF
TGTGCCTGGTCCGGGGGGTCGAGGCAGCCCCAGCATTTT
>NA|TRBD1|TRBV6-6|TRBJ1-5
CASSLDRANQPQHF
TGTGCCAGCAGTTTGGACAGGGCCAATCAGCCCCAGCATTTT
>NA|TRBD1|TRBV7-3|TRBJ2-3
CASSYRPGQGTDTQYF
TGTGCCAGCAGCTACCGACCGGGACAGGGGACAGATACGCAGTATTTT
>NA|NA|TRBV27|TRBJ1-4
CASSLSAGWSEKLFF
TGTGCCAGCAGTTTGTCGGCAGGGTGGAGTGAAAAACTGTTTTTT
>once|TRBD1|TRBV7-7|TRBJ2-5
CASSQTDRDQETQYF
TGTGCTAGCAGCCAAACGGACAGGGACCAAGAGACCCAGTACTTC
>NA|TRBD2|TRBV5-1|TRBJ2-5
CATGKDSGGQETQYF
TGCGCCACCGGAAAGGATAGCGGGGGACAAGAGACCCAGTACTTC
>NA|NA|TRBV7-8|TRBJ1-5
CASSLASGIGQPQHF
TGTGCCAGCAGCTTAGCATCAGGGATAGGTCAGCCCCAGCATTTT
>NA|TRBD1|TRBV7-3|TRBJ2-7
CASSLVHRGVHEQYF
TGTGCCAGCAGCTTAGTCCACAGGGGGGTCCACGAGCAGTACTTC
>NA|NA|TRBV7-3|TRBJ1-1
CASSLRRGLNTEAFF
TGTGCCAGCAGCTTAAGGCGGGGTCTGAACACTGAAGCTTTCTTT
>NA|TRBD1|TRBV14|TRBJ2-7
CASSLGTGSYEQYF
TGTGCCAGCAGCCTTGGGACAGGGTCCTACGAGCAGTACTTC
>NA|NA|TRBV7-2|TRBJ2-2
CASSLRARGSTGELFF
TGTGCCAGCAGCTTAAGGGCAAGGGGAAGCACCGGGGAGCTGTTTTTT
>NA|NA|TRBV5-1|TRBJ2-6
CASSTSGAGANVLTF
TGCGCCAGCAGCACCTCAGGGGCTGGGGCCAACGTCCTGACTTTC
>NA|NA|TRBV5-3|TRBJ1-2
CARSLDCRGNPKKRGYGYTF
TGTGCCAGAAGCTTGGACTGTCGCGGAAACCCGAAAAAAAGGGGCTATGGCTACACCTTC
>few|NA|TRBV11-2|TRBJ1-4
CASSFQGRDEKLFF
TGTGCCAGCAGCTTTCAGGGAAGGGATGAAAAACTGTTTTTT
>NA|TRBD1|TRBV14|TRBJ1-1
CASGDSNTEAFF
TGTGCCAGCGGGGACAGTAACACTGAAGCTTTCTTT
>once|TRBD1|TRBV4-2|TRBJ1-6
CASSQAAGGQGKSPLHF
TGTGCCAGCAGCCAAGCCGCGGGCGGACAGGGCAAATCACCCCTCCACTTT
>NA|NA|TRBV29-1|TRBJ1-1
CSVRTAMNTEAFF
TGCAGCGTCCGGACAGCCATGAACACTGAAGCTTTCTTT
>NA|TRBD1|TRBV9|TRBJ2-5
CASSVGDRATPQYF
TGTGCCAGCAGCGTAGGGGACAGGGCTACTCCCCAGTACTTC
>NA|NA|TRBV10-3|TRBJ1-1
CAISESTIMNTEAFF
TGTGCCATCAGTGAGTCGACAATAATGAACACTGAAGCTTTCTTT
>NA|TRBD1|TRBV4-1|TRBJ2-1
CASSPRDSHNEQFF
TGCGCCAGCAGCCCCCGGGACAGCCACAATGAGCAGTTCTTC
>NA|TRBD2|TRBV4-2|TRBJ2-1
CASSQHLAGGSLYEQFF
TGTGCCAGCAGCCAGCACCTAGCGGGGGGGTCACTCTATGAGCAGTTCTTC
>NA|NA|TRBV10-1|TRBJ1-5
CASSESPMPRVATGGSNQPQHF
TGCGCCAGCAGTGAGTCCCCGATGCCCCGGGTTGCGACAGGTGGAAGCAATCAGCCCCAGCATTTT
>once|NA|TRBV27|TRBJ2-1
CASSPLATSSNEQFF
TGTGCCAGCAGTCCCCTAGCGACCTCAAGCAATGAGCAGTTCTTC